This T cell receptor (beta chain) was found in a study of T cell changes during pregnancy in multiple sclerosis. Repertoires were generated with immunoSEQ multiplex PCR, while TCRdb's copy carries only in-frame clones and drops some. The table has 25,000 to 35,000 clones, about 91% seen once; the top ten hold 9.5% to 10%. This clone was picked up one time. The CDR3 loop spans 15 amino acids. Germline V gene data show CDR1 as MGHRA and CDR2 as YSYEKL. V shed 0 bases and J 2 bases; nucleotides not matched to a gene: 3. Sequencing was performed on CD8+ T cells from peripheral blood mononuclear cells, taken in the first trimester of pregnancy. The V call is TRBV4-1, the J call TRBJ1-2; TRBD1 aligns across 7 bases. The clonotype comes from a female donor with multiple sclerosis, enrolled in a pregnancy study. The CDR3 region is CASSQEPGQNYGYTF. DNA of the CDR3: TGCGCCAGCAGCCAAGAACCGGGACAGAACTATGGCTACACCTTC.